Listed here are 10 T cell receptor beta chains from one sample, sequenced in a study of identifying expanded T cells in peripheral blood. Sequenced by immunoSEQ multiplex PCR; TCRdb stores in-frame clones only, minus some. The data contain 90,000 to 100,000 clones, more than 70% of them seen just once; the ten biggest clones take up about 3.9%. The sample was blood. Receptor source: a person aged 18-70 years in good health.

This sequence joins TRBV2 and TRBJ1-5; 7 nucleotides agree with TRBD1. V shed 6 bases and J 3 bases; nucleotides not matched to a gene: 11. Germline CDR1 and CDR2: SNHLY and FYNNEI. This CDR3 is 16 amino acids long. Here the CDR3 reads CASRRSPGQHNQPQHF. The CDR3 DNA reads as TGTGCCAGCAGAAGGAGCCCGGGACAGCACAATCAGCCCCAGCATTTT.

V gene TRBV6-1 combines with J gene TRBJ2-7, with 8 bases lining up with TRBD1. The V gene end was trimmed by 3 bases and the J gene end by 1 base; junction bases not matched to a gene: 2. The CDR3 is 14 amino acids. Germline V lookup: CDR1 MNHNS, CDR2 SASEGT. In DNA form, the CDR3 reads TGTGCCAGCAGTGACAGGACAGGGTCCTACGAGCAGTACTTC. It encodes CASSDRTGSYEQYF.

This chain connects TRBV5-1 to TRBJ2-1; no clear D gene. CDR1 is SGHRS, CDR2 YFSETQ, per germline. This CDR3 is built from 14 residues. Between the trimmed V and J ends, which lost 5 bases and 4 bases, there was a span of 13 bases. CDR3 residues: CASSFWDVYNEQFF. The CDR3 coding sequence is TGCGCCAGCAGTTTTTGGGATGTATACAATGAGCAGTTCTTC.

In this sample, this clone turned up a few times. This chain joins TRBV5-4 and TRBJ1-1; no definite D call. Germline V gene sequence: CDR1 SGHNT, CDR2 YYREEE (reference sequence). V was shortened by 2 bases and J by 3 bases, with 11 bases between the two germline ends. The CDR3 consists of 14 residues. The CDR3 DNA is TGTGCCAGCAGCTTCGGAGGGTCCCACACTGAAGCTTTCTTT. Protein product: CASSFGGSHTEAFF.

This chain joins TRBV9 and TRBJ2-3; D perhaps matches TRBD1 (5 bases). This CDR3 has 16 residues. With 0 bases removed from V and 0 bases from J, the gap between germline ends came to 11 bases. In germline, CDR1 is SGDLS, CDR2 YYNGEE. CDR3 nucleotide sequence: TGTGCCAGCAGCGTAGATCAGGGAAGGAGCACAGATACGCAGTATTTT. Translated: CASSVDQGRSTDTQYF. Looking up the rest from reference TRBV9 and TRBJ2-3 gives the full variable domain: DSGVTQTPKHLITATGQRVTLRCSPRSGDLSVYWYQQSLDQGLQFLIQYYNGEERAKGNILERFSAQQFPDLHSELNLSSLELGDSALYFCASSVDQGRSTDTQYFGPGTRLTVL.

The CDR3 sequence is CASSPGQVSYEQYF. The CDR3 DNA follows: TGTGCCAGCAGTCCCGGACAGGTCTCCTACGAGCAGTACTTC. The chain joins TRBV28 to TRBJ2-7; 7 positions agree with TRBD1. This CDR3 is 14 amino acids long. J was trimmed by 0 bases and V by 5 bases; bases with no gene match: 4. Germline assignment: CDR1 MDHEN and CDR2 SYDVKM.

The V call is TRBV10-2, the J call TRBJ2-3; no clear D. Germline V lookup: CDR1 WSHSY, CDR2 SAAADI. The CDR3 has 11 amino acids. V lost 3 bases to trimming and J lost 6 bases, with 4 bases between them. CDR3 coding DNA: TGCGCCAGCAGTGACTACGATACGCAGTATTTT. Protein: CASSDYDTQYF.

CDR3 in amino acids: CASGSTSKGETQYF. The CDR3 bases are TGTGCCAGCGGTTCAACATCCAAGGGAGAGACCCAGTACTTC. The chain uses TRBV6-9 and TRBJ2-5, with D unclear. The germline CDR1 and CDR2 sequences are MNHGY and SVAAGI. The CDR3 loop spans 14 amino acids. Trimming took off 8 bases at V and 4 bases at J, with 17 bases between the two ends.

This chain joins TRBV5-1 and TRBJ2-5, with D possibly being TRBD1 (6 bases). The CDR3 is 14 amino acids. Trimming took off 4 bases at V and 3 bases at J, with 13 bases between the two ends. The germline V gene has CDR1 SGHRS and CDR2 YFSETQ. The CDR3 DNA is TGCGCCAGCAGCAGAGGGACACTTAAAGAGACCCAGTACTTC. It specifies CASSRGTLKETQYF. Combining the CDR3 with reference TRBV5-1 and TRBJ2-5 gives the whole variable domain KAGVTQTPRYLIKTRGQQVTLSCSPISGHRSVSWYQQTPGQGLQFLFEYFSETQRNKGNFPGRFSGRQFSNSRSEMNVSTLELGDSALYLCASSRGTLKETQYFGPGTRLLVL.

The chain carries TRBV29-1 and TRBJ1-1, with D perhaps matching TRBD1 (6 bases). V dropped 6 bases and J dropped 10 bases, with 18 bases sitting between them. The CDR3 is 12 residues long. Germline-derived CDR1 and CDR2 are SQVTM and ANQGSEA. The CDR3 protein is CSVVGSTGLAFF. CDR3 in DNA: TGCAGCGTCGTGGGCAGTACAGGGTTAGCTTTCTTT.